A single sample gave rise to the 6 T cell receptor beta chains below, sequenced in a study of cytomegalovirus exposure and HLA in healthy donors. The PCR had 60 Vbeta and 13 Jbeta primers. Repertoires were generated with immunoSEQ multiplex PCR, while TCRdb's copy carries only in-frame clones and drops some. Its table records approximately 50,000 clones. Sequenced material: PBMCs. All receptors derive from a woman aged 40 to 55 in good health and CMV-seronegative.

The rearrangement joins TRBV18 to TRBJ2-7; D is ambiguous. The germline V gene has CDR1 KGHSH and CDR2 LQKENI. This CDR3 region has 12 residues. The germline V and J ends were trimmed by 6 bases and 2 bases, with 8 bases remaining between them. This chain's CDR3 is CASSLRPYEQYF. CDR3 nucleotide sequence: TGTGCCAGCTCTCTCAGGCCCTACGAGCAGTACTTC.

The V call is TRBV6-5, the J call TRBJ1-2, with 7 bases aligning to TRBD1. Germline V CDR1 and CDR2: MNHEY, SVGAGI. V trimming: 5 bases; J trimming: 5 bases; junction bases outside the gene matches: 5. This CDR3 has 13 amino acids. The CDR3 loop is CASSLQGNYGYTF. The DNA of the CDR3 is TGTGCCAGCAGTCTACAGGGGAATTATGGCTACACCTTC.

The CDR3 protein is CASSDRGSINEQFF. The CDR3 nucleotides read TGTGCCAGCAGTGACAGGGGGAGCATCAATGAGCAGTTCTTC. The chain carries TRBV6-1 and TRBJ2-1; 7 nucleotides align to TRBD1. This CDR3 region has 14 residues. Losses at the gene ends were 3 bases for V and 6 bases for J; bases not matched to a gene: 5. Germline V CDR1 and CDR2: MNHNS, SASEGT.

V usage is TRBV29-1 and J usage is TRBJ2-1; maybe TRBD1 (6 bases). Germline CDR1 is SQVTM and CDR2 is ANQGSEA. The CDR3 runs to 14 residues. Trimming took off 4 bases at V and 8 bases at J, with 18 bases between the two ends. The CDR3 DNA follows: TGCAGCGTTGTAGGGCAGGGGCCCCCCTATGAGCAGTTCTTC. Translation gives CSVVGQGPPYEQFF.

The chain employs TRBV5-1 and TRBJ1-2; D is possibly TRBD1 (5 bases). CDR3 size: 14 residues. Germline lookup yields CDR1 SGHRS and CDR2 YFSETQ. Trimming removed 2 bases from V and 3 bases from J, with 11 bases in between. CDR3 sequence: CASSLGTGDYGYTF. CDR3 bases: TGCGCCAGCAGCTTAGGGACGGGGGACTATGGCTACACCTTC.

CDR3 region: CSAATYGYTF. CDR3 nucleotides: TGCAGTGCTGCGACATATGGCTACACCTTC. The chain joins TRBV20-1 to TRBJ1-2; D is unclear. Germline V gene data show CDR1 as DFQATT and CDR2 as SNEGSKA (reference sequence). Trimming cost V 5 bases and J 5 bases, with 6 bases left between them. The CDR3 runs 10 residues.